Below, 12 T cell receptor beta chains from the same sample are listed, as sequenced in a study of cytomegalovirus exposure and HLA in healthy donors. Use of 60 Vbeta and 13 Jbeta primers characterized the PCR. Clones were sequenced by immunoSEQ multiplex PCR, and TCRdb holds only the in-frame ones, with some missing. The profile covers approximately 150,000 clones, with roughly 81% appearing a single time and roughly 5% taken by the ten largest. The sample consisted of PBMCs. The receptors here all came from a girl under 18 in good health and CMV-seropositive.

The chain uses TRBV18 and TRBJ2-1; 9 nucleotides line up with TRBD2. This CDR3 spans 16 amino acids. V lost 0 bases and J lost 5; bases outside the gene matches: 5. Germline CDR1 reads KGHSH; CDR2 reads LQKENI. The CDR3 protein is CASSPPAGGFDNEQFF. CDR3 coding DNA: TGTGCCAGCTCACCACCGGCGGGGGGGTTCGACAATGAGCAGTTCTTC.

This sequence joins TRBV7-9 and TRBJ2-7; a weak D match, TRBD2 (5 bases). With 2 bases removed from V and 2 bases from J, the gap between germline ends came to 7 bases. Germline V lookup: CDR1 SEHNR, CDR2 FQNEAQ (reference sequence). The CDR3 contains 13 residues. In nucleotides, the CDR3 is TGTGCCAGCAGCTTACGCGGGCCCTACGAGCAGTACTTC. Translating gives CASSLRGPYEQYF.

This chain connects TRBV5-1 to TRBJ1-1; the match to TRBD1 covers 7 bases. The V segment lost 4 bases and the J segment 0 bases; nucleotides outside the gene matches: 6. This CDR3 has 15 residues. Germline CDR1 and CDR2: SGHRS and YFSETQ. DNA of the CDR3: TGCGCCAGCAGCCCAAGGGACAGCTTGAACACTGAAGCTTTCTTT. Residues: CASSPRDSLNTEAFF.

CDR3 region: CASSRGGGGQYF. CDR3 in DNA: TGTGCCAGCAGTCGGGGGGGAGGGGGGCAGTATTTT. The V call is TRBV6-5, the J call TRBJ2-3; 8 nucleotides match TRBD2. Germline V gives CDR1 MNHEY, CDR2 SVGAGI. Unmatched junction bases numbered 6, after V lost 5 bases and J lost 11 bases. CDR3 length equals 12 residues.

This chain connects TRBV21-1 to TRBJ2-3; TRBD1, the table's D call, lacks a check against the DNA. TRBV21-1 is noted as a pseudogene. This CDR3 spans 12 amino acids. The CDR3 spells CASSKADRALYF. In DNA form, the CDR3 reads TGTGCCAGCAGCAAAGCAGACAGGGCGCTATATTTT.

This clone has only a few counts. The chain recombines TRBV9 with TRBJ1-4, with D possibly matching TRBD1 (5 bases). This CDR3 has 15 residues. V lost 3 bases, J lost 3 bases, and 12 bases lay in between. Germline CDR1 and CDR2: SGDLS and YYNGEE. DNA of the CDR3: TGTGCCAGCAGCGCCGCGGGACTGTCTAATGAAAAACTGTTTTTT. This encodes CASSAAGLSNEKLFF.

J is TRBJ1-1 and V is TRBV19, with D perhaps matching TRBD1 (5 bases). The CDR3 is made up of 11 amino acids. Trimming left V 10 bases short and J 5 bases short, with 11 bases between. Looked up from germline, CDR1 is LNHDA and CDR2 is SQIVND (reference sequence). CDR3 bases: TGTGCCACCTCAGGGAGGACTGAAGCTTTCTTT. This sequence encodes CATSGRTEAFF.

This rearrangement joins TRBV4-2 to TRBJ2-7, with TRBD1 identical over 10 bases. The trim removed 1 base at V and 5 bases at J, leaving 5 bases unmatched. From germline, CDR1 is LGHNA and CDR2 YNFKEQ. The CDR3 covers 15 residues. In DNA, the CDR3 is TGTGCCAGCAGCCAAGCACGACAGGGGGCCAACGAGCAGTACTTC. Its protein product is CASSQARQGANEQYF.

V and J are TRBV18 and TRBJ1-2, with a possible D match to TRBD1 (5 bases). From germline, CDR1 is KGHSH and CDR2 LQKENI. Trimming removed 3 bases from V and 4 bases from J, with 12 bases in between. The CDR3 length is 14 residues. The chain's CDR3 is CASSPLTEPYGYTF. CDR3 DNA sequence: TGTGCCAGCTCACCTCTGACAGAGCCCTATGGCTACACCTTC. Supplemented by reference TRBV18 and TRBJ1-2, the full variable domain reads NAGVMQNPRHLVRRRGQEARLRCSPMKGHSHVYWYRQLPEEGLKFMVYLQKENIIDESGMPKERFSAEFPKEGPSILRIQQVVRGDSAAYFCASSPLTEPYGYTFGSGTRLTVV.

The CDR3 DNA sequence: TGTGCCAGCAGTGGACAGGGGTTGTCAGATACGCAGTATTTT. It encodes CASSGQGLSDTQYF. The chain links TRBV28 to TRBJ2-3, with 9 nucleotides matching TRBD1. V lost 5 bases and J lost 4; bases outside the gene matches: 4. CDR1 and CDR2 (germline): MDHEN, SYDVKM. The CDR3 is 14 residues long. Supplemented by reference TRBV28 and TRBJ2-3, the full variable domain reads DVKVTQSSRYLVKRTGEKVFLECVQDMDHENMFWYRQDPGLGLRLIYFSYDVKMKEKGDIPEGYSVSREKKERFSLILESASTNQTSMYLCASSGQGLSDTQYFGPGTRLTVL.

This clone has only one observation. V gene TRBV2 combines with J gene TRBJ2-5; 13 bases agree with TRBD2. Germline CDR1 and CDR2: SNHLY and FYNNEI. Trimming at V came to 7 bases and at J to 1 base, leaving 6 bases not matched to a gene. The CDR3 consists of 16 residues. The CDR3 loop is CASKLLAGGAQETQYF. CDR3 DNA sequence: TGTGCCAGCAAGCTACTAGCGGGGGGGGCCCAAGAGACCCAGTACTTC.

Note on this clone: This sample includes further DNA sequences coding for the same CDR3. V gene TRBV27 combines with J gene TRBJ1-2, with unresolved D. The CDR3 totals 13 residues. Between the trimmed V and J ends, which lost 2 bases and 2 bases, there was a span of 6 bases. Germline assignment: CDR1 MNHEY and CDR2 SMNVEV (reference sequence). Here the CDR3 DNA reads TGTGCCAGCAGTTTAGCAGGCAACTATGGCTACACCTTC. It is translated as CASSLAGNYGYTF.